This entry concerns a single TCR beta chain. This CDR3 is 15 amino acids long. The germline V gene has CDR1 SGHRS and CDR2 YFSETQ. The V gene end was trimmed by 4 bases and the J gene end by 6 bases; junction bases not matched to a gene: 13. PCRs were each spiked with synthetic TCR analog templates. The table came from immunoSEQ multiplex PCR; TCRdb's copy has only in-frame clones and leaves some out. The sample records around 50,000 clones, roughly 84% being singletons. This sample stems from a study of PD-L1 blockade in urothelial cancer. Study details: The study started patients on atezolizumab around 2014, giving 1,200 mg intravenously every 3 weeks.

Time point noted: peripheral blood 6 weeks after treatment start. Metastatic or locally advanced urothelial carcinoma was present in the patients. Each individual provided 1 to 8 samples (taken pretreatment and on-treatment). The source material was PBMCs, sampled around atezolizumab (anti-PD-L1) treatment. The clonotype comes from a man aged 50 or older with urothelial cancer. The chain has TRBV5-1 and TRBJ2-7, with 7 bases that match TRBD2. CDR3: CASSESSGPLGEQYF. CDR3 nucleotide sequence: TGCGCCAGCAGCGAGTCTAGCGGACCTCTGGGCGAGCAGTACTTC. The variable domain in full, completed from reference TRBV5-1 and TRBJ2-7, reads KAGVTQTPRYLIKTRGQQVTLSCSPISGHRSVSWYQQTPGQGLQFLFEYFSETQRNKGNFPGRFSGRQFSNSRSEMNVSTLELGDSALYLCASSESSGPLGEQYFGPGTRLTVT.